This T cell receptor (beta chain) was sequenced during a study of blood T cell repertoires in COVID-19 (dated by TCRdb to about 2020). As for the study more broadly: Samples covering the acute and convalescent phases of COVID-19 were provided by collaborators in the United States, Italy and Spain. Nearly every sample came with metadata listing a de-identified subject ID, COVID-19 status, age in years and sex. The prospective study material was composed of cDNA or gDNA derived from T cells, B-cell-depleted T cells, or PBMCs. Samples came from the ongoing ImmuneRACE study (first 160 participants) plus 1,254 subjects from 6 global collaborators. Where available, HLA class I and class II types were taken from metadata supplied by the sample provider and were not determined by assay-based typing. Subjects who had been exposed to COVID-19, were actively infected with it, or had recovered from it provided the deeply sampled blood TCRbeta repertoires that made up the dataset. The repertoires were released in a freely available public database meant as a resource for research on the immune response to SARS-CoV-2. What the authors observed across the whole study: How much clinical and demographic metadata was included differed by source and by participant, and the metadata was provided uncurated.

Comments on this clone: What this receptor recognizes is not known. No base quality values were provided; no much bigger clone lies one nucleotide off.

Via the germline V gene, CDR1 is MNHNS and CDR2 SASEGT. V and J are truncated by 3 bases and 2 bases respectively, leaving an intervening sequence of 14 bases. From the cysteine through the phenylalanine, the CDR3 covers 16 amino acids. Only the CDR3 DNA stays, 48 bases, in frame from base 1. Whole blood was collected in K2EDTA tubes by collaborating institutions according to the institutions' own protocols. For TCRbeta analysis, collaborator samples were shipped as frozen whole blood, as isolated PBMCs, or as DNA extracted from either sample type. TCRbeta CDR3 regions were amplified from genomic DNA using the immunoSEQ Assay, a bias-controlled multiplex PCR. In the source study's methods: The number of nucleated cells in each sample was estimated from the amplification of reference gene primers within the assay. To quantify the absolute abundance of each unique TCRbeta CDR3 rearrangement, sequence reads were collapsed and filtered. Productive Simpson clonality was computed per sample as the square root of Simpson's diversity index over productive rearrangements. This is the immuneACCESS table as TCRdb keeps it, with only in-frame sequences that have V and J called. A part of the clones is gone; compared with another copy, unresolved V genes explain less than half, and the rest is unexplained. The V and J calls and the clone size are those of that table, but D and trimming were determined from the DNA. In all, the sample holds under 20,000 clones, and about 88% of those were seen once. Jointly, the top ten make up roughly a quarter of the sample.

The clonotype originates from a man aged 60 to 69 with acute or convalescent COVID-19. The V and J segments used are TRBV6-1 and TRBJ1-5; the D gene lacks a confident call. The sequencing sample was made of peripheral blood. The DNA sequence is TGTGCCAGCAGTGAGCTCCGCCGGTTAGGCAATCAGCCCCAGCATTTT. Its amino acids are CASSELRRLGNQPQHF.